This T cell receptor (beta chain) is from a study of blood T cell repertoires in COVID-19. The CDR3 sequence is 15 residues long. Germline CDR1 MNHEY, CDR2 SVGAGI. Methods used by the authors: Quantification of nucleated cells was approximated via reference gene primer amplification. Sequenced by immunoSEQ multiplex PCR; TCRdb stores in-frame clones only, minus some. V, J and clone size are those of that table, while D and trimming were read from the DNA. Of 50,000 or so clones listed, under 95% were seen once; the top ten hold around 3.6%. A remark on this clone: Its ends do not fully match the called genes, so a read error is possible.

Sequenced sample: peripheral blood. The receptor's source is a human donor in a cohort sampled during active COVID-19. This sequence joins TRBV6-5 and TRBJ2-1, with TRBD2 as a possible D gene (6 bases). CDR3 sequence reads: CASTYEQREIYEQFF. In nucleotides, the CDR3 is TGTGCCAGCACTTACGAGCAACGGGAGATATATGAGCAGTTCTTC.